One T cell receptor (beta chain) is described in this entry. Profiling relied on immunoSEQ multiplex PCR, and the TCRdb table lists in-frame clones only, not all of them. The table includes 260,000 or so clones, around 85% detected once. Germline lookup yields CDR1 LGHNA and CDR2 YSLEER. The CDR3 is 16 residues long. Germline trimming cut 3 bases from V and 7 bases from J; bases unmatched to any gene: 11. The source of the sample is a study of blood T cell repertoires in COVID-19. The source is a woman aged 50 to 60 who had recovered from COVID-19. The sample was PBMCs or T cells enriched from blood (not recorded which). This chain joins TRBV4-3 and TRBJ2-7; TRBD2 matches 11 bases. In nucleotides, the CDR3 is TGCGCCAGCAGCCAGGGTCGACTAGCGGGGCCTAGAGAGCAGTACTTC. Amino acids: CASSQGRLAGPREQYF.